A selection of T cell receptor beta chains follows, all from one sample in a study of shared clonotypes between healthy human individuals. Assay: immunoSEQ multiplex PCR; the TCRdb copy retains only in-frame clones and omits some. The top ten hold around 0.11% of the sample, which has about 590,000 clones, roughly 95% seen once. Material: naive CD8+ T cells sorted from blood. The receptors shown here come from a woman under 40 in good health. CDR3s include the opening cysteine and the closing phenylalanine or tryptophan.

J gene: TRBJ2-7; V gene: TRBV27; CDR3 protein: CASRPRSGRLYEQYF
J gene: TRBJ2-7; V gene: TRBV10-2; CDR3 protein: CASSTSGSRYEQYF
J gene: TRBJ1-1; V gene: TRBV7-9; CDR3 protein: CASSPPQGEAFF
J gene: TRBJ1-1; V gene: TRBV27; CDR3 protein: CASAPGPIFEAFF
J gene: TRBJ2-7; V gene: TRBV28; CDR3 protein: CASSSLTFSYEQYF
J gene: TRBJ2-7; V gene: TRBV5-4; CDR3 protein: CASSSMGEQYF
J gene: TRBJ1-2; V gene: TRBV28; CDR3 protein: CASSFSHGYTF
J gene: TRBJ1-1; V gene: TRBV27; CDR3 protein: CASRSHQNTEAFF
J gene: TRBJ1-2; V gene: TRBV7-9; CDR3 protein: CASSTGTVRDYGYTF
J gene: TRBJ2-5; V gene: TRBV28; CDR3 protein: CASGTGEETQYF
J gene: TRBJ2-7; V gene: TRBV29-1; CDR3 protein: CSVYGETGSWEQYF
J gene: TRBJ2-1; V gene: TRBV28; CDR3 protein: CASISYGRPTSYNEQFF
J gene: TRBJ1-5; V gene: TRBV2; CDR3 protein: CASSEVYHADQPQHF
J gene: TRBJ2-5; V gene: TRBV4-1; CDR3 protein: CASSLRLAGGNRTQYF
J gene: TRBJ2-7; V gene: TRBV28; CDR3 protein: CASSFYSGRTFSYEQYF
J gene: TRBJ2-7; V gene: TRBV6-1; CDR3 protein: CASIRGRYEQYF
J gene: TRBJ2-6; V gene: TRBV28; CDR3 protein: CASRSTLWGSGANVLTF
J gene: TRBJ1-2; V gene: TRBV27; CDR3 protein: CASSWGPNYGYTF
J gene: TRBJ2-7; V gene: TRBV13; CDR3 protein: CASSNLAGGYEQYF
J gene: TRBJ2-5; V gene: TRBV4-1; CDR3 protein: CASSPRTVRGETQYF
J gene: TRBJ2-1; V gene: TRBV6-1; CDR3 protein: CASSEAGGRVRNEQFF
J gene: TRBJ2-6; V gene: TRBV4-1; CDR3 protein: CASSHPEGALSGANVLTF
J gene: TRBJ2-7; V gene: TRBV6-6; CDR3 protein: CASSLEGQDSSYEQYF
J gene: TRBJ2-7; V gene: TRBV7-2; CDR3 protein: CASRTWREGSGEQYF
J gene: TRBJ1-2; V gene: TRBV28; CDR3 protein: CASSFGSEGYTF